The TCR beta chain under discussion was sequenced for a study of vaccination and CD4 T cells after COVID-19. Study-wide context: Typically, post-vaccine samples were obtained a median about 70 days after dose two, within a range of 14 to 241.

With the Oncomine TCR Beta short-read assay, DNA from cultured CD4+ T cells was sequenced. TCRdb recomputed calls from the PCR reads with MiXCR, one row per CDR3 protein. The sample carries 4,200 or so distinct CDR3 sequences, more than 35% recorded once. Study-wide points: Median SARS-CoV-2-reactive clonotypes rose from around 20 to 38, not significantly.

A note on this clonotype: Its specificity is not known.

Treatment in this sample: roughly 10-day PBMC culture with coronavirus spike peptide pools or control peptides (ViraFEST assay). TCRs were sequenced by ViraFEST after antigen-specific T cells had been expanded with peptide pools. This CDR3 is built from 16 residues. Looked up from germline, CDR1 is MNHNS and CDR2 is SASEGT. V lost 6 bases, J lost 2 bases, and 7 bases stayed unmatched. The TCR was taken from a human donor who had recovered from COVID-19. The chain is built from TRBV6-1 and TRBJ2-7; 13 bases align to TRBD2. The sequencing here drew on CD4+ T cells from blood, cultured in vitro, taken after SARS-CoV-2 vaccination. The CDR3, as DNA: TGTGCCAGCAGCAGACTAGCGGGAGGAGGGCCCTACGAGCAGTACTTC. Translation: CASSRLAGGGPYEQYF.